The clone carrying this T cell receptor (beta chain) turned up a few times. Its antigen remains unidentified. Template switching, a step in the protocol, added a universal primer site, and cDNA carried unique molecular identifiers. TCRdb analysed the 5' RACE reads with MiXCR anew, one entry per CDR3 protein. The sample yields approximately 210,000 distinct CDR3 sequences, around a tenth seen once. The sample originates from a study of identical twins. Study-level findings and limits: Low generation-probability sequences were in excess among twin-shared out-of-frame alpha sequences.

Sequencing was done on a sample of memory (CD45RO+) T cells sorted from blood. The TCR sequence derives from a woman between 18 and 30 years old in good health.

CDR3 sequence (DNA): TGTGCCAGCAGGGGACTAGCGGCGTACAATGAGCAGTTCTTC. The encoded protein is CASRGLAAYNEQFF. The J gene is TRBJ2-1, the V gene TRBV28, with 11 bases identical to TRBD2. With 6 bases clipped from V and 4 bases from J, the junction kept 2 bases outside the gene matches. There are 14 residues in the CDR3. Germline V gene lookup returns CDR1 MDHEN and CDR2 SYDVKM. Looking up the rest from reference TRBV28 and TRBJ2-1 gives the full variable domain: DVKVTQSSRYLVKRTGEKVFLECVQDMDHENMFWYRQDPGLGLRLIYFSYDVKMKEKGDIPEGYSVSREKKERFSLILESASTNQTSMYLCASRGLAAYNEQFFGPGTRLTVL.